One and the same sample provided the 4 T cell receptor beta chains below, sequenced in a study of cytomegalovirus exposure and HLA in healthy donors. Vbeta (60) and Jbeta (13) primers were used in the PCR. Sequencing used immunoSEQ multiplex PCR; TCRdb keeps in-frame clones, though not all of them. Altogether roughly 120,000 clones are present, approximately 78% being singletons, with the ten largest covering roughly 8.2%. Sample: PBMCs. The receptors derive from a woman in her forties in good health and CMV-seropositive.

This clone has more than one count but fewer than ten. Other DNA sequences from this sample encode an identical CDR3 as well. The chain has TRBV7-2 and TRBJ2-7, with 8 bases identical to TRBD2. Per germline, CDR1 SGHTA and CDR2 FQGNSA. Trimming at V came to 6 bases and at J to 3 bases, leaving 7 bases not matched to a gene. The length of the CDR3 is 14 residues. CDR3 DNA sequence: TGTGCCAGCAGTCTCACTAGCGGAGGCTACGAGCAGTACTTC. Translating it yields CASSLTSGGYEQYF.

V gene TRBV27 combines with J gene TRBJ1-6; D is unclear. V was shortened by 2 bases and J by 8 bases, with 10 bases between the two germline ends. Germline CDR1 and CDR2: MNHEY and SMNVEV (reference sequence). CDR3 length: 14 residues. The CDR3 DNA is TGTGCCAGCAGTTTAGGACTAGTAGATTCACCCCTCCACTTT. It codes for CASSLGLVDSPLHF.

The chain employs TRBV12-5 and TRBJ2-2; 11 bases are a match to TRBD1. Germline CDR1 reads LGHNT; CDR2 reads FRNRAP. This CDR3 comprises 15 residues. Germline trimming cut 6 bases from V and 6 bases from J; bases unmatched to any gene: 6. The chain's CDR3 is CASGVGQGDAGELFF. CDR3 nucleotide sequence: TGTGCTAGTGGGGTGGGACAGGGGGACGCCGGGGAGCTGTTTTTT.

This clone occurred once. V is TRBV10-3 and J is TRBJ2-5; TRBD1 aligns across 9 bases. CDR3 size: 13 residues. CDR1 ENHRY and CDR2 SYGVKD come from the germline V gene. With 4 bases clipped from V and 4 bases from J, the junction kept 1 base outside the gene matches. This chain's CDR3 is CAISATGGETQYF. The DNA for the CDR3 is TGTGCCATCAGTGCGACAGGGGGAGAGACCCAGTACTTC.